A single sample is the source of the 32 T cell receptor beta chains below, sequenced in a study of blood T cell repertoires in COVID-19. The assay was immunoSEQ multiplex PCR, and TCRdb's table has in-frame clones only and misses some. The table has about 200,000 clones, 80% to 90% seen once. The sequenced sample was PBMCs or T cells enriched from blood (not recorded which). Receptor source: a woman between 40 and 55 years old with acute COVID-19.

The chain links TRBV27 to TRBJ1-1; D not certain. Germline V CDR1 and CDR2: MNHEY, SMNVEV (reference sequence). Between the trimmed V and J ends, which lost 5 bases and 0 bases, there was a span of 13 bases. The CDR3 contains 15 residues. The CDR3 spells CASSKAQLMNTEAFF. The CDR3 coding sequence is TGTGCCAGCAGTAAAGCACAGTTAATGAACACTGAAGCTTTCTTT.

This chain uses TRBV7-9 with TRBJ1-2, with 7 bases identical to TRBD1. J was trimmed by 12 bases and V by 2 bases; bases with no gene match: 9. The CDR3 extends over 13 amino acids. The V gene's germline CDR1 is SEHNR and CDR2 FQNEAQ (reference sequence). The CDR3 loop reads CASSLPGQVEDTF. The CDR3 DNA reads TGTGCCAGCAGCTTACCCGGACAGGTTGAAGACACCTTC.

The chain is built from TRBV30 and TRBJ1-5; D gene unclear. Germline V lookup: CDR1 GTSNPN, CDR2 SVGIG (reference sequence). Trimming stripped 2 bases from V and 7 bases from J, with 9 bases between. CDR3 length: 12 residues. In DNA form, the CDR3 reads TGTGCCTGGAGTCTAGAGAGACAGCCCCAGCATTTT. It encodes CAWSLERQPQHF.

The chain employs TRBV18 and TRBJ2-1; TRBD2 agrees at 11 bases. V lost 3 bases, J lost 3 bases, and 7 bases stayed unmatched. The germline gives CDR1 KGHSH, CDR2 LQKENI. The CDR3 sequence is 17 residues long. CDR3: CASSPPTSGSFYNEQFF. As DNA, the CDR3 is TGTGCCAGCTCACCCCCAACTAGCGGGAGTTTCTACAATGAGCAGTTCTTC.

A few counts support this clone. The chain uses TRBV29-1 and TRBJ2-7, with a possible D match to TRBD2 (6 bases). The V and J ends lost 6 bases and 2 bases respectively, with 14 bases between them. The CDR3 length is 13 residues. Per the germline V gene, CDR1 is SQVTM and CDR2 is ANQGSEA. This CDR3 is CSVGGAAAYEQYF. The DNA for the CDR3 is TGCAGCGTGGGCGGGGCTGCCGCCTACGAGCAGTACTTC.

CDR3 region: CASSSLQGAGETQYF. The CDR3 DNA reads TGCGCCAGCAGCTCCCTGCAGGGGGCTGGCGAGACCCAGTACTTC. This rearrangement joins TRBV5-1 to TRBJ2-5; 8 nucleotides match TRBD1. The CDR3 spans 15 residues. Germline values: CDR1 SGHRS, CDR2 YFSETQ. V was clipped by 3 bases and J by 5 bases; unmatched bases: 9.

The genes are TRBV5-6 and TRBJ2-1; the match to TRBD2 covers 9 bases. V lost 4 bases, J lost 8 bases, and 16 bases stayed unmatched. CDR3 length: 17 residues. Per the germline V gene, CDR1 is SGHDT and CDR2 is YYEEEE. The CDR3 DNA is TGTGCCAGCAGCCTGGTCCCAGCTAGCGGGAACGGGGATGAGCAGTTCTTC. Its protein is CASSLVPASGNGDEQFF.

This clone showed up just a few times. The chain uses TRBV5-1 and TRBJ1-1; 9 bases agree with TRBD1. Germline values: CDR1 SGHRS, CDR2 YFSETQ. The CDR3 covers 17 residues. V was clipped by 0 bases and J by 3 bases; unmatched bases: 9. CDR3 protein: CASSLGGTGNADTEAFF. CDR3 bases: TGCGCCAGCAGCTTGGGCGGGACAGGGAATGCTGACACTGAAGCTTTCTTT. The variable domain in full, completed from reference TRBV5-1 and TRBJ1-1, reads KAGVTQTPRYLIKTRGQQVTLSCSPISGHRSVSWYQQTPGQGLQFLFEYFSETQRNKGNFPGRFSGRQFSNSRSEMNVSTLELGDSALYLCASSLGGTGNADTEAFFGQGTRLTVV.

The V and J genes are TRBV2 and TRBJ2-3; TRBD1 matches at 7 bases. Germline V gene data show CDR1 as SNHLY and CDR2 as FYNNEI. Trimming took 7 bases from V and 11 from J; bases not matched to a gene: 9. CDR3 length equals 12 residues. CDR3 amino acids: CASTPDRLRQYF. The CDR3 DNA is TGTGCCAGCACTCCGGACAGGCTAAGGCAGTATTTT.

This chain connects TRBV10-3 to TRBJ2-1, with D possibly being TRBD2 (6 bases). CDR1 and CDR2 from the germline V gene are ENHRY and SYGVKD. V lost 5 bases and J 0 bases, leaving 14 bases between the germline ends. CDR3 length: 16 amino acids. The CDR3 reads CAISLTSWSSYNEQFF. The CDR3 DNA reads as TGTGCCATCAGTTTAACTAGCTGGAGCTCCTACAATGAGCAGTTCTTC.

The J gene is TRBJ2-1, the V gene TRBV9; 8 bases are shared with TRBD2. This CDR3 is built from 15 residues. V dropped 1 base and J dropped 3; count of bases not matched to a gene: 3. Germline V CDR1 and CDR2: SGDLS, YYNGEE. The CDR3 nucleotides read TGTGCCAGCAGCGTAACCAGCGGGAGCTACAATGAGCAGTTCTTC. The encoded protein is CASSVTSGSYNEQFF.

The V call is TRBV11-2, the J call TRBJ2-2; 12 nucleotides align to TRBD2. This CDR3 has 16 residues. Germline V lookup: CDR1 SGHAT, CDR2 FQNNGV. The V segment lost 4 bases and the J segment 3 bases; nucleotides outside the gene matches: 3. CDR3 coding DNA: TGTGCCAGCAGCTACGGACTAGCGGGGTACACCGGGGAGCTGTTTTTT. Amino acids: CASSYGLAGYTGELFF.

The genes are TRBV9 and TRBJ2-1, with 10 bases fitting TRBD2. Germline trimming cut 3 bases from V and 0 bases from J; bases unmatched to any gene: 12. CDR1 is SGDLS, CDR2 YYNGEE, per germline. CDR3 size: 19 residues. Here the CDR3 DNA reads TGTGCCAGCAGCGAAGACAGCGGGAGGGCCCTGAGCTCCTACAATGAGCAGTTCTTC. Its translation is CASSEDSGRALSSYNEQFF.

Here the CDR3 DNA reads TGTGCCAGCAGCCTTCACTATACACAGTACTTC. It yields the protein CASSLHYTQYF. The chain couples TRBV28 to TRBJ2-5; the D is unclear. The V and J ends lost 6 bases and 11 bases respectively, with 13 bases between them. The CDR3 is made up of 11 amino acids. The germline V gene encodes CDR1 MDHEN and CDR2 SYDVKM.

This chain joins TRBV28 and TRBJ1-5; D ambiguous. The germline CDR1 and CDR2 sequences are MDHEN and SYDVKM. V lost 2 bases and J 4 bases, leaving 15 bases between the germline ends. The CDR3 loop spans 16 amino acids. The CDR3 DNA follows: TGTGCCAGCAGTTTACCCGACACCTCAATGAATCAGCCCCAGCATTTT. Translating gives CASSLPDTSMNQPQHF.

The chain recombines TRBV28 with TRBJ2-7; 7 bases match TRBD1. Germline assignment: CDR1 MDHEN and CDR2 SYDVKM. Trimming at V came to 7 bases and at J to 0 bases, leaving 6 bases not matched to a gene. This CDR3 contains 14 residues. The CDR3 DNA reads TGTGCCAGCATTGGGACAGATAGCTCCTACGAGCAGTACTTC. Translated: CASIGTDSSYEQYF. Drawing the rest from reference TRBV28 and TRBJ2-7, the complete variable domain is DVKVTQSSRYLVKRTGEKVFLECVQDMDHENMFWYRQDPGLGLRLIYFSYDVKMKEKGDIPEGYSVSREKKERFSLILESASTNQTSMYLCASIGTDSSYEQYFGPGTRLTVT.

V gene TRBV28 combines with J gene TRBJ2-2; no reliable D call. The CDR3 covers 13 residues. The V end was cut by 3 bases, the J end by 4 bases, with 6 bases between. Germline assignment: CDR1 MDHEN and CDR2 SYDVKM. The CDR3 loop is CASSFKFTGELFF. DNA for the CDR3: TGTGCCAGCAGTTTTAAATTCACCGGGGAGCTGTTTTTT.

CDR3 sequence reads: CASSGGTGSSGNTIYF. In DNA form, the CDR3 reads TGTGCCAGCAGCGGCGGGACAGGCAGCTCTGGAAACACCATATATTTT. V usage is TRBV5-6 and J usage is TRBJ1-3, with TRBD1 matching 8 bases. CDR1 and CDR2 from the germline V gene are SGHDT and YYEEEE. V gave up 4 bases and J gave up 0 bases; unmatched junction bases: 6. CDR3 length: 16 amino acids. The full variable domain, rest sourced from reference TRBV5-6 and TRBJ1-3, is DAGVTQSPTHLIKTRGQQVTLRCSPKSGHDTVSWYQQALGQGPQFIFQYYEEEERQRGNFPDRFSGHQFPNYSSELNVNALLLGDSALYLCASSGGTGSSGNTIYFGEGSWLTVV.

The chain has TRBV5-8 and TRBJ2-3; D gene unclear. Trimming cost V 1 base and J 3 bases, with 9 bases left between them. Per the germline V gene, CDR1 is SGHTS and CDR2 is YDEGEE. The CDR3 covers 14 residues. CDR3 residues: CASSLYSGTDTQYF. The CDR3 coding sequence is TGTGCCAGCAGCTTGTACAGTGGAACAGATACGCAGTATTTT.

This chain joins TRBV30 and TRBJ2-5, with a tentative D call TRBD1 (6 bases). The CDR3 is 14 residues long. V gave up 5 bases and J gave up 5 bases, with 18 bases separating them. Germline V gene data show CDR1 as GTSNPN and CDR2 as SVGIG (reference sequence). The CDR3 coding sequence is TGTGCCTGGGGGCGGACAGCCGCCGGGGAGACCCAGTACTTC. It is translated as CAWGRTAAGETQYF.

CDR3 residues: CSARDREEGNTIYF. The DNA of the CDR3 is TGCAGCGCCCGGGACAGGGAAGAAGGAAACACCATATATTTT. The genes are TRBV29-1 and TRBJ1-3; 9 nucleotides line up with TRBD1. This CDR3 has 14 residues. Germline-derived CDR1 and CDR2 are SQVTM and ANQGSEA. Trimming at V came to 7 bases and at J to 4 bases, leaving 8 bases not matched to a gene. Using reference TRBV29-1 and TRBJ1-3 for the parts outside the CDR3, the full variable domain is SAVISQKPSRDICQRGTSLTIQCQVDSQVTMMFWYRQQPGQSLTLIATANQGSEATYESGFVIDKFPISRPNLTFSTLTVSNMSPEDSSIYLCSARDREEGNTIYFGEGSWLTVV.

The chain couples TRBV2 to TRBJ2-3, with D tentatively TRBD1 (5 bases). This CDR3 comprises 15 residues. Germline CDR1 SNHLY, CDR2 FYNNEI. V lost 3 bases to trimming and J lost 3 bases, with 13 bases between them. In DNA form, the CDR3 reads TGTGCCAGCAGTGATTTGACAGTTTCGACAGATACGCAGTATTTT. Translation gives CASSDLTVSTDTQYF.

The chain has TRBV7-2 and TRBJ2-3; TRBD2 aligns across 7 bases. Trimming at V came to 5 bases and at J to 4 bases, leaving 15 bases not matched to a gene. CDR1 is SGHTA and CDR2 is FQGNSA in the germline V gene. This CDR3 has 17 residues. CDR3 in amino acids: CASSIGALAWSPDTQYF. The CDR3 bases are TGTGCCAGCAGCATCGGAGCACTAGCGTGGTCCCCAGATACGCAGTATTTT.

The CDR3 nucleotides are TGCGCCAGCAGCCCCCTTGGGGGGAAGGGAGAGACCCAGTACTTC. Protein product: CASSPLGGKGETQYF. The V gene is TRBV4-1, the J gene TRBJ2-5; TRBD2 might be the D (6 bases). The CDR3 runs to 15 residues. Trimming shortened V by 4 bases and J by 4 bases, and 16 bases separated the two germline ends. Germline-derived CDR1 and CDR2 are MGHRA and YSYEKL.

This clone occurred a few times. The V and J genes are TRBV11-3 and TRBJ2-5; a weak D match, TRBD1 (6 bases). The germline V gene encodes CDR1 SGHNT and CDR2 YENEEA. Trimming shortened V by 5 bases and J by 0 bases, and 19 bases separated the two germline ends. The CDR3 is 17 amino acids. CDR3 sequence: CASSQTDGTPYQETQYF. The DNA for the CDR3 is TGTGCCAGCAGCCAAACCGACGGGACACCCTACCAAGAGACCCAGTACTTC.

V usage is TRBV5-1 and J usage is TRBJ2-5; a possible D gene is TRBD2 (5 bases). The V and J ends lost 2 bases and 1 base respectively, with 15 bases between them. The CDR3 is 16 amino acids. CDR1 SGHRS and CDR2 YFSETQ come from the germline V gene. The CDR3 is CASSFGWAAAQETQYF. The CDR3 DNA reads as TGCGCCAGCAGCTTCGGTTGGGCAGCGGCCCAAGAGACCCAGTACTTC.

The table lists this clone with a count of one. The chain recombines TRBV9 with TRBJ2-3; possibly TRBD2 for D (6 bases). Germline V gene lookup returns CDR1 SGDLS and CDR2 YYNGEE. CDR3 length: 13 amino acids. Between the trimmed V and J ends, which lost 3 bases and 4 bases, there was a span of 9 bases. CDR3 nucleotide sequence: TGTGCCAGCAGCGCTAGCGACGCAGATACGCAGTATTTT. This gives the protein CASSASDADTQYF.

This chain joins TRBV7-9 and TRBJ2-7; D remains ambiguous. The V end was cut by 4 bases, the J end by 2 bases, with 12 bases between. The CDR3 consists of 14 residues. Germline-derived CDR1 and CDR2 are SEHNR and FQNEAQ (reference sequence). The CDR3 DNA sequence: TGTGCCAGCAGCTACAAACAGACCACCTACGAGCAGTACTTC. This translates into CASSYKQTTYEQYF.

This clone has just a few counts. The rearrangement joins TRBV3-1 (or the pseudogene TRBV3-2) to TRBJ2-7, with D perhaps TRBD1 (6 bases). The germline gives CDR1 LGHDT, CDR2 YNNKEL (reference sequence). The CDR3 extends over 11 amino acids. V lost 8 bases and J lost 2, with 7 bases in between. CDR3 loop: CASGQTYEQYF. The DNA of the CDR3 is TGTGCCAGCGGACAGACCTACGAGCAGTACTTC.

This CDR3 reads CASSSSGRAPYEQYF. CDR3 sequence (DNA): TGTGCCAGCAGTTCCAGCGGGAGGGCCCCCTACGAGCAGTACTTC. The chain is built from TRBV28 and TRBJ2-7; 10 bases map to TRBD2. This CDR3 comprises 15 residues. The J segment lost 2 bases and the V segment lost 4 bases, leaving 5 bases of the junction unmatched. Germline lookup yields CDR1 MDHEN and CDR2 SYDVKM. The full variable domain, rest sourced from reference TRBV28 and TRBJ2-7, is DVKVTQSSRYLVKRTGEKVFLECVQDMDHENMFWYRQDPGLGLRLIYFSYDVKMKEKGDIPEGYSVSREKKERFSLILESASTNQTSMYLCASSSSGRAPYEQYFGPGTRLTVT.

CDR3 coding DNA: TGTGCCAGCAGTACCCGGACAGGGCCGGACGAGCAGTACTTC. Encoded protein: CASSTRTGPDEQYF. This chain links TRBV6-6 with TRBJ2-7, with 8 bases that match TRBD1. The CDR3 is 14 amino acids. Per the germline V gene, CDR1 is MNHNY and CDR2 is SVGAGI (reference sequence). Unmatched junction bases numbered 8, after V lost 5 bases and J lost 5 bases.

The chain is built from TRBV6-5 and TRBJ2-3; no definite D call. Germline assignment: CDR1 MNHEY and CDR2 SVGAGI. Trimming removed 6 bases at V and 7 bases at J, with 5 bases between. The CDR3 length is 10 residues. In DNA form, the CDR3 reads TGTGCCAGCAGCCCAAATACGCAGTATTTT. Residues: CASSPNTQYF.